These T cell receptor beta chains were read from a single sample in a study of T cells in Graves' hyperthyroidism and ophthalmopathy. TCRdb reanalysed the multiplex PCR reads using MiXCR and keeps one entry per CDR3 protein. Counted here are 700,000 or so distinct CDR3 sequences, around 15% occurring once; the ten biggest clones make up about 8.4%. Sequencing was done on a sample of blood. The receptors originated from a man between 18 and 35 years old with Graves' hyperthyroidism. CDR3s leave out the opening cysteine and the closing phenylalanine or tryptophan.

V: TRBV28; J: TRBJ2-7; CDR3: ASSHGTTEQY
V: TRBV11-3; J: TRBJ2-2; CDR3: ASSLDITSGRDTGELF
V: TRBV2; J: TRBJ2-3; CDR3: ATRDRASTDTQY
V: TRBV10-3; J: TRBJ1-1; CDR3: AIMGGNTEAF
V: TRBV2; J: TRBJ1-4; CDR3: ASIAGVGAEKLF
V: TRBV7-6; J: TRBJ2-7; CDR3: ASSLFAGGAASYEQY
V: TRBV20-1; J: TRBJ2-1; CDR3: SARDGQGVPYNEQF
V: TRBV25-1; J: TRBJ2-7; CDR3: ASRSPHGGESTYEQY
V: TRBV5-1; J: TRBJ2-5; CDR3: ASSLRLAGASGETQY
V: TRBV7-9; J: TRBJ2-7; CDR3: ATSSVDRGYEQY
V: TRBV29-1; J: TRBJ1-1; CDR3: SVLGQGISEAF
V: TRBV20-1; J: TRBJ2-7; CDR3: SALSGWSSYEQY
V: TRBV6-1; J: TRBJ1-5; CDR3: ASSEVENQPQH
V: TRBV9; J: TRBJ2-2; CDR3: ASSVAPDPGANTGELF
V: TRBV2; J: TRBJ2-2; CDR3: ASRLLAGNTGELF
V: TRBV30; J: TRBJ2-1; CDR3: AWNRGLVYNEQF
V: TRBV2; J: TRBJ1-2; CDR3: ASSGGPAGETHGYT
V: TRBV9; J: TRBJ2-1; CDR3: ATGNFHNEQF
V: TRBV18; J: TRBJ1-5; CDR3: ASSPQKGRQPQH
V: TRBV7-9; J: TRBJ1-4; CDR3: ASRQGQHNEKLF
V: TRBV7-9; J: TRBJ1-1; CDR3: ASRKGWGPGTEAF
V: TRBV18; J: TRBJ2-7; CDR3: ASSPYERRSGAGEQY
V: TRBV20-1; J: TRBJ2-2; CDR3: SAPDAGELF
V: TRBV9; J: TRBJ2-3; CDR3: ASSVGADTQY
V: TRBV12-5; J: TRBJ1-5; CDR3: ASGMGKSLFPQPQH
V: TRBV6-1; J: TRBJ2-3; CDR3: ASTPLRSTDTQY
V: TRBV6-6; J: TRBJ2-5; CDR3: ASSYSTGEETQY